This T cell receptor (beta chain) originates from a study of T cells in Graves' hyperthyroidism and ophthalmopathy. Study conclusions and caveats: Blood also carried most thyroid clonotypes expanded above 0.001. A model using 13 V-J features told ophthalmopathy apart from stable hyperthyroidism.

Researchers took RNA transcripts and amplified the TCR beta CDR3 regions from them. A set of HTBI primers served as the primers for a first-round RT-PCR of the TCR CDR3. TCRdb re-called the multiplex PCR reads with MiXCR, one entry per CDR3 protein. The sample includes more than 300,000 distinct CDR3 sequences, roughly 20% of them seen just once. In regard to this clonotype: Its specificity is not known.

Deletions cut 0 bases from V and 1 base from J, with 6 bases between. Germline V gives CDR1 MNHGY, CDR2 SAAAGT. This CDR3 contains 14 residues. The study left out patients who had uncontrolled infection, other autoimmune disease, pregnancy or lactation. Thyroid ultrasound and orbital computed tomography, with clinical symptoms and serum thyroxine and TRAb, informed diagnoses. Material for sequencing was blood. The sequence was obtained from a man aged 18 to 30 with Graves' ophthalmopathy. The rearrangement joins TRBV6-8 to TRBJ1-2; D is undetermined. CDR3 protein: CASSYSMDNYGYTF. Here the CDR3 DNA reads TGTGCCAGCAGTTACTCGATGGATAACTATGGCTACACCTTC.